These 11 T cell receptor beta chains were all obtained from the same sample, sequenced in a study of cytomegalovirus exposure and HLA in healthy donors. Vbeta (60) and Jbeta (13) primers were used in the PCR. Some clones are missing from TCRdb's copy, which holds only in-frame ones; the method was immunoSEQ multiplex PCR. Of roughly 130,000 clones listed, roughly 80% are singletons. The sequenced sample consisted of PBMCs. The receptor source for this set is a man aged 40-49 years in good health and CMV-seronegative.

The CDR3 is CASSLDRGDTGELFF. The CDR3 DNA is TGCGCCAGCAGCTTGGACAGGGGGGACACCGGGGAGCTGTTTTTT. This chain links TRBV5-1 with TRBJ2-2, with 8 nucleotides matching TRBD1. Germline lookup yields CDR1 SGHRS and CDR2 YFSETQ. CDR3 length equals 15 residues. With 0 bases clipped from V and 3 bases from J, the junction kept 1 base outside the gene matches.

This clone was counted once. The junction shows a germline mismatch at one end, possibly a read error. The chain joins TRBV28 to TRBJ2-6; a weak D match, TRBD2 (5 bases). Germline CDR1 and CDR2: MDHEN and SYDVKM. This CDR3 has 14 residues. The CDR3 bases are TGTGCCGGCAGTTTCTTCGGGGTTAAAGGCGTCCTGACTTTC. Its translation is CAGSFFGVKGVLTF.

This clone was seen once. The rearrangement joins TRBV30 to TRBJ1-3; D uncertain. Trimming took off 5 bases at V and 2 bases at J, with 10 bases between the two ends. Germline lookup yields CDR1 GTSNPN and CDR2 SVGIG (reference sequence). The CDR3 has 13 residues. CDR3: CAWGGQAGNTIYF. In DNA, the CDR3 is TGTGCCTGGGGTGGGCAGGCTGGAAACACCATATATTTT.

The chain links TRBV18 to TRBJ2-6; TRBD1 matches at 9 bases. This CDR3 is built from 16 residues. Germline V lookup: CDR1 KGHSH, CDR2 LQKENI. V lost 8 bases, J lost 4 bases, and 9 bases stayed unmatched. CDR3 bases: TGTGCCAGCGCTCATACAGGGGGCGCAGGGGCCAACGTCCTGACTTTC. Amino acids: CASAHTGGAGANVLTF.

The chain uses TRBV10-3 and TRBJ2-3; 12 nucleotides agree with TRBD2. Unmatched junction bases numbered 1, after V lost 6 bases and J lost 3 bases. This CDR3 comprises 14 residues. CDR1 and CDR2 (germline): ENHRY, SYGVKD. The CDR3 DNA reads as TGTGCCATCAGAGGGACTAGCGGGACAGATACGCAGTATTTT. It is translated as CAIRGTSGTDTQYF.

The CDR3 nucleotides are TGTGCCAGCAGCGCCGGTTTCGCTAGCGCCCCCCAAGAGACCCAGTACTTC. Its translation: CASSAGFASAPQETQYF. The chain has TRBV2 and TRBJ2-5; D possibly corresponds to TRBD2 (6 bases). The germline gives CDR1 SNHLY, CDR2 FYNNEI. V gave up 6 bases and J gave up 1 base, with 21 bases separating them. The CDR3 is 17 residues long.

The V and J genes are TRBV4-1 and TRBJ2-1, with D possibly being TRBD2 (6 bases). CDR3 length equals 16 residues. Germline V gives CDR1 MGHRA, CDR2 YSYEKL. Trimming cost V 1 base and J 1 base, with 11 bases left between them. DNA of the CDR3: TGCGCCAGCAGCCAAGGGGGCGGGGCTTCCTACAATGAGCAGTTCTTC. As protein: CASSQGGGASYNEQFF.

The genes are TRBV11-2 and TRBJ1-1; 8 nucleotides match TRBD1. Losses at the gene ends were 2 bases for V and 6 bases for J; bases not matched to a gene: 8. Germline CDR1 SGHAT, CDR2 FQNNGV. The CDR3 extends over 15 amino acids. CDR3 sequence (DNA): TGTGCCAGCAGCTTACAGGGGGCGCTTTATTCTGAAGCTTTCTTT. Translation gives CASSLQGALYSEAFF. Complete variable domain (other parts from reference TRBV11-2 and TRBJ1-1): EAGVAQSPRYKIIEKRQSVAFWCNPISGHATLYWYQQILGQGPKLLIQFQNNGVVDDSQLPKDRFSAERLKGVDSTLKIQPAKLEDSAVYLCASSLQGALYSEAFFGQGTRLTVV.

This chain links TRBV5-5 with TRBJ1-5; 9 bases fit TRBD1. V trimming: 2 bases; J trimming: 5 bases; junction bases outside the gene matches: 11. The CDR3 contains 17 residues. Germline-derived CDR1 and CDR2 are SGHKS and YYEKEE (reference sequence). The CDR3, as DNA: TGTGCCAGCAGCTTATCGGGACAGGGTCTCCGATATCAGCCCCAGCATTTT. It encodes CASSLSGQGLRYQPQHF.

Details on this clone: A junction boundary mismatches the germline segment, possibly from a read error. The chain joins TRBV7-9 to TRBJ2-2; D unresolved. This CDR3 is 16 amino acids long. CDR1 and CDR2 from the germline V gene are SEHNR and FQNEAQ (reference sequence). The CDR3 here is CSSSLFGRSETGELFF. In DNA, the CDR3 is TGTTCCAGCAGCTTATTTGGCAGATCGGAGACCGGGGAGCTGTTTTTT.

The V gene is TRBV1, the J gene TRBJ1-3; the table's D call, TRBD1, was not checked against the DNA. TRBV1 is a pseudogene. This CDR3 spans 16 amino acids. The CDR3 sequence: CTSSPGQGSSGNTIYF. Here the CDR3 DNA reads TGCACCAGCAGCCCGGGACAGGGGAGCTCTGGAAACACCATATATTTT.